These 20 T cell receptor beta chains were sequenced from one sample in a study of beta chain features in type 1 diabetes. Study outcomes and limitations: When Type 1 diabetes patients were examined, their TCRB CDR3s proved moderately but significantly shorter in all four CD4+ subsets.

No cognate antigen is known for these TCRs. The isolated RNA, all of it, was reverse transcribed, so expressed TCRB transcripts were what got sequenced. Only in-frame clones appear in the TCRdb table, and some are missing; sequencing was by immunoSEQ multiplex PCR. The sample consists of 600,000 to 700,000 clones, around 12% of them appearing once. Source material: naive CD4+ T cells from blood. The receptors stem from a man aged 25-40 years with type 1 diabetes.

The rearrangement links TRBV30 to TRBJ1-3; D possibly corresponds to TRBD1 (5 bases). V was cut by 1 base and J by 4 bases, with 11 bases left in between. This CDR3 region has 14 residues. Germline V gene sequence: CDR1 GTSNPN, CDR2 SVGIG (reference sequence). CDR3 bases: TGTGCCTGGAGTGCCAAGGGGTCGGGAAACACCATATATTTT. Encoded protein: CAWSAKGSGNTIYF.

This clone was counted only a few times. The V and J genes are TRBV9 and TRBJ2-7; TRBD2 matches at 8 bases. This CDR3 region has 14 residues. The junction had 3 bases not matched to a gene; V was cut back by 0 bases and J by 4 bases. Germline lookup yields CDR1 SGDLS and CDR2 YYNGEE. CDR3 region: CASSVAGGRYEQYF. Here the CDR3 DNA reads TGTGCCAGCAGCGTAGCGGGGGGGCGGTACGAGCAGTACTTC.

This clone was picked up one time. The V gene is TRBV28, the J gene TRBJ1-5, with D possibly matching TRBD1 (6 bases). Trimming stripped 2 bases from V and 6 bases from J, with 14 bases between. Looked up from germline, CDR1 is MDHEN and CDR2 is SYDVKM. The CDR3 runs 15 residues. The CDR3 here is CASSLRGAGGQPQHF. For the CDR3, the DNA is TGTGCCAGCAGTTTACGGGGGGCCGGGGGTCAGCCCCAGCATTTT.

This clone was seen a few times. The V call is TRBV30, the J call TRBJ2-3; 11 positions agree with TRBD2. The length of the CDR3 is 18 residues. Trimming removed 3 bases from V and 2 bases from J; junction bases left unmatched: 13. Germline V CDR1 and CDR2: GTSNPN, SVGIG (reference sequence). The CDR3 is CAWSHTSGGDLPTDTQYF. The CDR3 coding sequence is TGTGCCTGGAGCCACACTAGCGGGGGTGACTTACCCACAGATACGCAGTATTTT.

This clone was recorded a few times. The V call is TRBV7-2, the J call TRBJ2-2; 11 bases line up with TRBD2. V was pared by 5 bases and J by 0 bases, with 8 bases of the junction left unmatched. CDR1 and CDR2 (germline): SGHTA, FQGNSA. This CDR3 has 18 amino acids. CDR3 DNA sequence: TGTGCCAGCAGCCCGCGTACTAGCGGGGGAGCGAACACCGGGGAGCTGTTTTTT. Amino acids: CASSPRTSGGANTGELFF.

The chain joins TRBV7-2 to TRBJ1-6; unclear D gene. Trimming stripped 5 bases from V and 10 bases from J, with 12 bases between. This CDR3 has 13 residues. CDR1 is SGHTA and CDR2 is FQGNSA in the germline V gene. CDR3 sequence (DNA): TGTGCCAGCAGCGTTCGGGGATTCTCACCCCTCCACTTT. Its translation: CASSVRGFSPLHF.

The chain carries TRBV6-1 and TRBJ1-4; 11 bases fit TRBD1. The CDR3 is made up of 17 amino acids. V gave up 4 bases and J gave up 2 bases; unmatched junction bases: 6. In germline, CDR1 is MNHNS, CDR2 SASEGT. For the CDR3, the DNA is TGTGCCAGCAGTGCCCCGGACAGGGGGCTTACTAATGAAAAACTGTTTTTT. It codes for CASSAPDRGLTNEKLFF.

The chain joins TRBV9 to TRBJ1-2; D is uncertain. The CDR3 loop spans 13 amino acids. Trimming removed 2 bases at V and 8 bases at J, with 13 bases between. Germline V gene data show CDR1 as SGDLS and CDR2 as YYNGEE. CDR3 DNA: TGTGCCAGCAGCGTTGAGACTGAACGAGGCTACACCTTC. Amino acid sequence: CASSVETERGYTF.

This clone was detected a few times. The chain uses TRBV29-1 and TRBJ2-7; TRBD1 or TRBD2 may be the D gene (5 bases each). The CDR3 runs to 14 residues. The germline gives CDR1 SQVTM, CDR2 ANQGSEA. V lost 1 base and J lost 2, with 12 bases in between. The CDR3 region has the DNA TGCAGCGTTGAAGTTGTGGGACGGGCCTACGAGCAGTACTTC. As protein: CSVEVVGRAYEQYF.

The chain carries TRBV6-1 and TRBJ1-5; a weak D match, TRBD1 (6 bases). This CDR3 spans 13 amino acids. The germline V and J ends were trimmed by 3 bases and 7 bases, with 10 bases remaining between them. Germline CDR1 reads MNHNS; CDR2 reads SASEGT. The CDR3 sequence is CASSDRGGQPQHF. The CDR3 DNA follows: TGTGCCAGCAGTGACAGGGGAGGGCAGCCCCAGCATTTT.

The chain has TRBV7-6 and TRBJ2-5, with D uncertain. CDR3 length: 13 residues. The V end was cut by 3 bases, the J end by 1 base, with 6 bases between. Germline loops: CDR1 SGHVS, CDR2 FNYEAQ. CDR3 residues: CASSFSGQETQYF. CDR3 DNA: TGTGCCAGCAGCTTCTCGGGCCAAGAGACCCAGTACTTC.

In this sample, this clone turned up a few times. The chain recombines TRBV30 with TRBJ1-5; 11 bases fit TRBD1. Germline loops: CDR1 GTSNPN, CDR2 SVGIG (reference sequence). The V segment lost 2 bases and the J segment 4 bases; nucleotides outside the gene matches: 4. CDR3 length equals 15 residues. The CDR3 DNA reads TGTGCCTGGAGTTGGACAGGGGGCTTTAATCAGCCCCAGCATTTT. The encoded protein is CAWSWTGGFNQPQHF. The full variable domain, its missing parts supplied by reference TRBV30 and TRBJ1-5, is SQTIHQWPATLVQPVGSPLSLECTVEGTSNPNLYWYRQAAGRGLQLLFYSVGIGQISSEVPQNLSASRPQDRQFILSSKKLLLSDSGFYLCAWSWTGGFNQPQHFGDGTRLSIL.

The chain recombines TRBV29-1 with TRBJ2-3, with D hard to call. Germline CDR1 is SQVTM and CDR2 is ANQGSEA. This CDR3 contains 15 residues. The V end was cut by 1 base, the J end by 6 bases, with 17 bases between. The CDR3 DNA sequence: TGCAGCGTTGAAGCGGTCGGTTTTGCGGCCGATACGCAGTATTTT. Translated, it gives CSVEAVGFAADTQYF.

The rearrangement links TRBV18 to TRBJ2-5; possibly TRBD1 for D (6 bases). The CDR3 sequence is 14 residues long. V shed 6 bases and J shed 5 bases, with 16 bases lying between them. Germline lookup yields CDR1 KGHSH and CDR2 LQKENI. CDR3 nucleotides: TGTGCCAGCTCGCCCCCAACAGGGATGGAGACCCAGTACTTC. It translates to CASSPPTGMETQYF.

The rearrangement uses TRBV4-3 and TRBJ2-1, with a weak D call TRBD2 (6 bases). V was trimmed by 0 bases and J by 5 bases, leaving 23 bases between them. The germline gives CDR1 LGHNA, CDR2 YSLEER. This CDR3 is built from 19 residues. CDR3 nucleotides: TGCGCCAGCAGCCAAGACCCAGCGGGTACCGGGGTGCGGGACAATGAGCAGTTCTTC. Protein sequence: CASSQDPAGTGVRDNEQFF.

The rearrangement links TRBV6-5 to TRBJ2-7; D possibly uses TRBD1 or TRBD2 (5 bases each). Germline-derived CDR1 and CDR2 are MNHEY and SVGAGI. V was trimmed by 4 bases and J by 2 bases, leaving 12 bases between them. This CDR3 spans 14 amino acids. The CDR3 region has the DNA TGTGCCAGCAGTTCCAGGGACCAAGCCTACGAGCAGTACTTC. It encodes CASSSRDQAYEQYF.

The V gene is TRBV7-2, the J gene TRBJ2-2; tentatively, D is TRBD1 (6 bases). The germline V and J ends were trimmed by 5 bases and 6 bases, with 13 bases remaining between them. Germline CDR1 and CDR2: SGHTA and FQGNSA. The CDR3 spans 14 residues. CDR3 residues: CASSPPQGAGELFF. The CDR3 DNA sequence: TGTGCCAGCAGCCCCCCACAGGGTGCCGGGGAGCTGTTTTTT.

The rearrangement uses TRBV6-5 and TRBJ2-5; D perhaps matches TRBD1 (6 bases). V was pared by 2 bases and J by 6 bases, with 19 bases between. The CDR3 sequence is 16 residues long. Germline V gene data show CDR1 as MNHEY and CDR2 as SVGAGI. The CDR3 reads CASSYHFKGQGKTQYF. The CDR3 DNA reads TGTGCCAGCAGTTACCATTTTAAAGGCCAGGGGAAGACCCAGTACTTC.

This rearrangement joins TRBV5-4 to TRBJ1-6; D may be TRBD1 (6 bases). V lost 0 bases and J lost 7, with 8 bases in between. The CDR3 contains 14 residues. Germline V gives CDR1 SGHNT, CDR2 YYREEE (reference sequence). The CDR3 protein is CASSLVGGNSPLHF. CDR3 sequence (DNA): TGTGCCAGCAGCTTGGTAGGGGGAAATTCACCCCTCCACTTT.

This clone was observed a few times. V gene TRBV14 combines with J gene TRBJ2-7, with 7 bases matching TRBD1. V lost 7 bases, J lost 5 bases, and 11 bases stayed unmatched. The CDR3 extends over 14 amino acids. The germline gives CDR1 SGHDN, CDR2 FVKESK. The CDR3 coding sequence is TGTGCCAGCACCTGGGACAGATTATTGGACGAGCAGTACTTC. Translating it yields CASTWDRLLDEQYF. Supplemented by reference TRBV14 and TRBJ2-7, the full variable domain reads EAGVTQFPSHSVIEKGQTVTLRCDPISGHDNLYWYRRVMGKEIKFLLHFVKESKQDESGMPNNRFLAERTGGTYSTLKVQPAELEDSGVYFCASTWDRLLDEQYFGPGTRLTVT.